One sample yielded the 21 T cell receptor beta chains listed below, sequenced in a study of cytomegalovirus exposure and HLA in healthy donors. The PCR used 60 Vbeta and 13 Jbeta primers. The data were produced by immunoSEQ multiplex PCR, yet TCRdb's version contains in-frame clones alone and is incomplete. This repertoire shows fewer than 150,000 clones, 80% to 85% found once; its top ten account for 0.95% to 1.5%. The material sequenced was PBMCs. The receptors derive from a female donor in good health and CMV-seronegative.

The chain employs TRBV28 and TRBJ2-7, with a weak D call TRBD1 (5 bases). The V gene's germline CDR1 is MDHEN and CDR2 SYDVKM. This CDR3 comprises 15 residues. Trimming left V 2 bases short and J 0 bases short, with 11 bases between. The CDR3 bases are TGTGCCAGCAGTTTAGGGGCTATCCTCTCCTACGAGCAGTACTTC. It translates to CASSLGAILSYEQYF.

CDR3 loop: CAAHRGRNYEQYF. In DNA, the CDR3 is TGTGCCGCCCACAGGGGGCGCAACTACGAGCAGTACTTC. The chain has TRBV6-1 and TRBJ2-7; 9 bases match TRBD1. CDR1 and CDR2 (germline): MNHNS, SASEGT. The CDR3 covers 13 residues. J gave up 3 bases and V 11 bases, and 8 bases lay outside the gene matches.

This clone is medium-sized. J is TRBJ2-1 and V is TRBV28; D remains ambiguous. The CDR3 has 14 residues. V was cut by 1 base and J by 8 bases, with 12 bases left in between. The germline V gene has CDR1 MDHEN and CDR2 SYDVKM. The CDR3 reads CASSLLGYGYEQFF. Here the CDR3 DNA reads TGTGCCAGCAGTTTATTGGGTTACGGGTATGAGCAGTTCTTC.

This clone was seen once. J is TRBJ1-1 and V is TRBV14; a possible D gene is TRBD1 (5 bases). CDR1 is SGHDN and CDR2 is FVKESK in the germline V gene. The CDR3 runs 16 residues. Deletions cut 3 bases from V and 6 bases from J, with 20 bases between. The CDR3 region has the DNA TGTGCCAGCAGCCACCACCAAACAGGTCGGAGGGCTGAAGCTTTCTTT. Encoded protein: CASSHHQTGRRAEAFF.

The chain joins TRBV6-1 to TRBJ1-1, with D hard to call. Trimming left V 4 bases short and J 1 base short, with 16 bases between. Germline V lookup: CDR1 MNHNS, CDR2 SASEGT. The CDR3 is 16 amino acids. Here the CDR3 reads CASSGPGAGSNTEAFF. The DNA of the CDR3 is TGTGCCAGCAGTGGCCCTGGCGCAGGATCGAACACTGAAGCTTTCTTT.

This clone has only a few counts. The chain employs TRBV7-2 and TRBJ2-7, with 8 nucleotides matching TRBD1. The CDR3 spans 11 residues. The ends lost 6 bases at V and 5 bases at J; junction bases unmatched: 0. Per germline, CDR1 SGHTA and CDR2 FQGNSA. The CDR3 loop is CASRDRDEQYF. DNA of the CDR3: TGTGCCAGCAGGGACAGGGACGAGCAGTACTTC.

The chain couples TRBV11-3 to TRBJ1-1; D remains ambiguous. Germline assignment: CDR1 SGHNT and CDR2 YENEEA. Trimming took off 5 bases at V and 1 base at J, with 8 bases between the two ends. The CDR3 totals 13 residues. DNA for the CDR3: TGTGCCAGCAGCCGGTCCGGGAACACTGAAGCTTTCTTT. Translation: CASSRSGNTEAFF.

V usage is TRBV5-1 and J usage is TRBJ2-7, with 9 nucleotides matching TRBD2. The CDR3 consists of 15 residues. The germline gives CDR1 SGHRS, CDR2 YFSETQ. Trimming cost V 6 bases and J 1 base; bases outside gene matches: 8. The CDR3 DNA reads as TGCGCCAGCATGCGGGAGGGACGATCATCCTACGAGCAGTACTTC. Amino acids: CASMREGRSSYEQYF.

The CDR3 spells CASSLDSRGQPQHF. For the CDR3, the DNA is TGTGCCAGCAGCTTAGACTCCAGGGGTCAGCCCCAGCATTTT. This chain joins TRBV7-9 and TRBJ1-5, with D possibly being TRBD1 (6 bases). CDR1 SEHNR and CDR2 FQNEAQ come from the germline V gene (reference sequence). V was cut by 1 base and J by 6 bases, with 10 bases left in between. This CDR3 is 14 amino acids long. Full variable domain (remainder filled in from reference TRBV7-9 and TRBJ1-5): DTGVSQNPRHKITKRGQNVTFRCDPISEHNRLYWYRQTLGQGPEFLTYFQNEAQLEKSRLLSDRFSAERPKGSFSTLEIQRTEQGDSAMYLCASSLDSRGQPQHFGDGTRLSIL.

The J gene is TRBJ2-5, the V gene TRBV9; tentatively, D is TRBD1 (5 bases). Germline V gene data show CDR1 as SGDLS and CDR2 as YYNGEE. The CDR3 is 15 residues long. V dropped 0 bases and J dropped 3 bases, with 12 bases sitting between them. The CDR3 protein is CASSVGTWGEETQYF. Written as DNA, the CDR3 is TGTGCCAGCAGCGTAGGAACGTGGGGCGAAGAGACCCAGTACTTC.

The chain uses TRBV27 and TRBJ2-1; 10 bases are shared with TRBD2. CDR1 MNHEY and CDR2 SMNVEV come from the germline V gene (reference sequence). V shed 7 bases and J 2 bases; nucleotides not matched to a gene: 5. CDR3 length equals 15 residues. CDR3 DNA sequence: TGTGCCAGCACCAAACTAGCGGGAACCTACAATGAGCAGTTCTTC. It translates to CASTKLAGTYNEQFF.

About this clone itself: The germline gene is not matched at one end of the junction; a read error may be the cause. V usage is TRBV7-9 and J usage is TRBJ2-7, with D perhaps TRBD2 (5 bases). Germline CDR1 SEHNR, CDR2 FQNEAQ (reference sequence). This CDR3 spans 11 amino acids. The CDR3 DNA reads TGTGCCAGCAGCTTCACGGAGGACTGGGACTTC. This translates into CASSFTEDWDF.

The chain combines TRBV6-1 with TRBJ2-7; TRBD1 is a possible D gene (5 bases). This CDR3 comprises 13 residues. V lost 3 bases to trimming and J lost 2 bases, with 8 bases between them. CDR1 is MNHNS and CDR2 is SASEGT in the germline V gene. As DNA, the CDR3 is TGTGCCAGCAGTGAGACAGATACCTACGAGCAGTACTTC. Its protein is CASSETDTYEQYF.

This clone showed up just once. The chain links TRBV25-1 to TRBJ2-5; 12 positions match TRBD2. Germline V gene data show CDR1 as MGHDK and CDR2 as SYGVNS. The CDR3 sequence is 16 residues long. V shed 4 bases, J shed 1 base, and the junction held 4 bases outside the gene matches. CDR3 nucleotide sequence: TGTGCCAGCAGTGGAGGGACTAGCGGGCCCCAAGAGACCCAGTACTTC. Its translation is CASSGGTSGPQETQYF.

There are a few counts of this clone. J is TRBJ2-3 and V is TRBV5-4, with 8 positions matching TRBD2. The CDR3 sequence is 15 residues long. Germline CDR1 and CDR2: SGHNT and YYREEE (reference sequence). Trimming removed 1 base from V and 0 bases from J; junction bases left unmatched: 1. The CDR3 DNA reads TGTGCCAGCAGCTTGACTAGCGGTAGCACAGATACGCAGTATTTT. Translated: CASSLTSGSTDTQYF.

J is TRBJ1-4 and V is TRBV28, with a possible D match to TRBD1 (5 bases). There are 13 residues in the CDR3. Trimming stripped 7 bases from V and 7 bases from J, with 13 bases between. CDR1 MDHEN and CDR2 SYDVKM come from the germline V gene. The CDR3 DNA sequence: TGTGCCAGCACTGGGGCTAAGGGTGAAAAACTGTTTTTT. It translates to CASTGAKGEKLFF. Full variable domain (outside the CDR3, taken from reference TRBV28 and TRBJ1-4): DVKVTQSSRYLVKRTGEKVFLECVQDMDHENMFWYRQDPGLGLRLIYFSYDVKMKEKGDIPEGYSVSREKKERFSLILESASTNQTSMYLCASTGAKGEKLFFGSGTQLSVL.

This chain joins TRBV9 and TRBJ2-7, with unresolved D. The V gene's germline CDR1 is SGDLS and CDR2 YYNGEE. Trimming pared 0 bases from V and 3 bases from J, leaving 7 bases between. The CDR3 totals 13 residues. CDR3 nucleotide sequence: TGTGCCAGCAGCGTAGCTCAGGACTACGAGCAGTACTTC. This codes for CASSVAQDYEQYF.

V is TRBV5-4 and J is TRBJ1-3; 9 bases align to TRBD1. Trimming took 0 bases from V and 1 from J; bases not matched to a gene: 5. The length of the CDR3 is 17 residues. Per germline, CDR1 SGHNT and CDR2 YYREEE (reference sequence). The CDR3, as DNA: TGTGCCAGCAGCTTGGCGCCGGGACAGGGTTCTGGAAACACCATATATTTT. Amino acids: CASSLAPGQGSGNTIYF.

This clone was seen just once. The chain joins TRBV9 to TRBJ2-7, with 9 bases that match TRBD2. V shed 0 bases and J 1 base; nucleotides not matched to a gene: 8. From germline, CDR1 is SGDLS and CDR2 YYNGEE. This CDR3 is built from 17 residues. CDR3 DNA: TGTGCCAGCAGCGTAGGTGCGGGAGGGCCATATTCCTACGAGCAGTACTTC. Translation gives CASSVGAGGPYSYEQYF.

This clone was found once. The chain is built from TRBV19 and TRBJ1-2; D ambiguous. Per the germline V gene, CDR1 is LNHDA and CDR2 is SQIVND (reference sequence). This CDR3 comprises 11 residues. Trimming pared 1 base from V and 10 bases from J, leaving 7 bases between. The DNA of the CDR3 is TGTGCCAGTAGTATAGTGGGAGTCTACACCTTC. Its translation is CASSIVGVYTF.

Notes on this clone: The same CDR3 is also encoded by other DNA sequences in this sample. This chain joins TRBV4-2 and TRBJ2-3, with 11 bases that match TRBD2. The germline V gene has CDR1 LGHNA and CDR2 YNFKEQ. The CDR3 is 16 amino acids. V gave up 4 bases and J gave up 2 bases; unmatched junction bases: 5. The CDR3 loop reads CASSPGTSGSTDTQYF. The CDR3 bases are TGTGCCAGCAGCCCCGGGACTAGCGGCTCCACAGATACGCAGTATTTT.